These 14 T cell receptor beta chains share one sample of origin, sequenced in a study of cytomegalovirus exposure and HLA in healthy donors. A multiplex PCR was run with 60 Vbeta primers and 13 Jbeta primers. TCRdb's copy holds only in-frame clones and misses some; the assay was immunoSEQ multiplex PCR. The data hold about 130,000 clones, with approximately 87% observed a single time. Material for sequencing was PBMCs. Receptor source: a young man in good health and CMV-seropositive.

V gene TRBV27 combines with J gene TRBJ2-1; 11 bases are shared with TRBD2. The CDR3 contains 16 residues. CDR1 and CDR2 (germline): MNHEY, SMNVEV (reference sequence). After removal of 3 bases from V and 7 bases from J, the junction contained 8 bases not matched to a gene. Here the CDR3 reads CASSFSPSGGRNEQFF. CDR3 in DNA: TGTGCCAGCAGTTTCTCGCCTAGCGGGGGGAGAAATGAGCAGTTCTTC.

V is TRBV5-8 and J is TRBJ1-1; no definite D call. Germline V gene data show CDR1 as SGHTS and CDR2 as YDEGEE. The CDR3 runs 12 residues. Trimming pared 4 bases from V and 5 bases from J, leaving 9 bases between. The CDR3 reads CASSQSGTEAFF. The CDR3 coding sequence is TGTGCCAGCAGCCAGTCGGGGACTGAAGCTTTCTTT.

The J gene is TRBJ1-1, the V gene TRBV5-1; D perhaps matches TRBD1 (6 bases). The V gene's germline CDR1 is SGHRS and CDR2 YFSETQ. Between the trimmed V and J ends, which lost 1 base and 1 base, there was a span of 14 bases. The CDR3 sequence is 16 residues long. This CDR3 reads CASSLWTDGTNTEAFF. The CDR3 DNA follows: TGCGCCAGCAGCTTGTGGACAGATGGCACGAACACTGAAGCTTTCTTT.

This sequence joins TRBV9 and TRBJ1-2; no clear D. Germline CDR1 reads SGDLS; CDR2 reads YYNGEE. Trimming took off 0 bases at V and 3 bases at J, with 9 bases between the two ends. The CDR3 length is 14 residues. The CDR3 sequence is CASSVDMIDYGYTF. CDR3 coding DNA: TGTGCCAGCAGCGTAGACATGATCGACTATGGCTACACCTTC.

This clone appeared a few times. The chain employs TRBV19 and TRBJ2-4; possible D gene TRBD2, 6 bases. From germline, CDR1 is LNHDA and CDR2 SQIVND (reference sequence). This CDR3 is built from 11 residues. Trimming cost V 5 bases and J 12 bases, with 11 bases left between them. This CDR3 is CASSDGGDQYF. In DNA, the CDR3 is TGTGCCAGTAGTGACGGGGGTGATCAGTACTTC.

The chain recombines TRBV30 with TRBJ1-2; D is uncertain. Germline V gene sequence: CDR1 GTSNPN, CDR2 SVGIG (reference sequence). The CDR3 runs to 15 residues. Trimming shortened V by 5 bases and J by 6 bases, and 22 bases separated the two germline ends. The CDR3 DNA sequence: TGTGCCTGGTCCGGTTCGGCAGAGACTATCCATGGCTACACCTTC. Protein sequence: CAWSGSAETIHGYTF.

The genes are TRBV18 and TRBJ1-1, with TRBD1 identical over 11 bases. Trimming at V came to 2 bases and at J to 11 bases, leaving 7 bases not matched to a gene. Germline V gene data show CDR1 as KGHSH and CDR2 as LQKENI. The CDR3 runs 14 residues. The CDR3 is CASSPVGQGEAAFF. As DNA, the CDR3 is TGTGCCAGCTCACCAGTGGGACAGGGGGAGGCGGCTTTCTTT.

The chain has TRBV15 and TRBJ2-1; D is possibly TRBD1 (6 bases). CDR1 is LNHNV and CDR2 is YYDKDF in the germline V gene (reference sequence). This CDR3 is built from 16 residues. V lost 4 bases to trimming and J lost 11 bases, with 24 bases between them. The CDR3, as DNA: TGTGCCACCAGCACCCGCTCAGGACAGCAAAAAACACAGCAGTTCTTC. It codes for CATSTRSGQQKTQQFF. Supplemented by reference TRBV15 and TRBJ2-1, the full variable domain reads DAMVIQNPRYQVTQFGKPVTLSCSQTLNHNVMYWYQQKSSQAPKLLFHYYDKDFNNEADTPDNFQSRRPNTSFCFLDIRSPGLGDTAMYLCATSTRSGQQKTQQFFGPGTRLTVL.

CDR3 bases: TGTGCCAGTAGTATAGTGGGACAGGGGGCCTACGAGCAGTACTTC. Its protein product is CASSIVGQGAYEQYF. The V gene is TRBV19, the J gene TRBJ2-7; 11 nucleotides line up with TRBD1. The V gene's germline CDR1 is LNHDA and CDR2 SQIVND (reference sequence). The CDR3 has 15 residues. The ends lost 1 base at V and 2 bases at J; junction bases unmatched: 1.

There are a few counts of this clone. CDR3 sequence reads: CASADRGGLGSYEQYF. CDR3 DNA: TGTGCCAGTGCGGACAGGGGGGGCTTGGGCTCCTACGAGCAGTACTTC. The gene calls are TRBV19 and TRBJ2-7; 10 bases map to TRBD1. Unmatched junction bases numbered 10, after V lost 8 bases and J lost 0 bases. The CDR3 is made up of 16 amino acids. Germline CDR1 is LNHDA and CDR2 is SQIVND (reference sequence).

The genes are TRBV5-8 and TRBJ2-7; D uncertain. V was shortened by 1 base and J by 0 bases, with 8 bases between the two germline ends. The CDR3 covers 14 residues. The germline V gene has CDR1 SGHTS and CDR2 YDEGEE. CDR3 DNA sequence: TGTGCCAGCAGCTTGATCTCGGGCTCCTACGAGCAGTACTTC. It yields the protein CASSLISGSYEQYF. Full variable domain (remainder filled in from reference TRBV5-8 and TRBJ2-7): EAGVTQSPTHLIKTRGQQATLRCSPISGHTSVYWYQQALGLGLQFLLWYDEGEERNRGNFPPRFSGRQFPNYSSELNVNALELEDSALYLCASSLISGSYEQYFGPGTRLTVT.

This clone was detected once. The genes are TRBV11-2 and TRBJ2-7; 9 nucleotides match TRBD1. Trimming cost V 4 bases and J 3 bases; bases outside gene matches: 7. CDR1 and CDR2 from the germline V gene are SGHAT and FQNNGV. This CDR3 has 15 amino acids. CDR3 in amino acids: CASSSGTGPYYEQYF. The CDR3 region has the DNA TGTGCCAGCAGCTCAGGGACAGGGCCTTACTACGAGCAGTACTTC. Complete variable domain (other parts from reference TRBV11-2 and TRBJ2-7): EAGVAQSPRYKIIEKRQSVAFWCNPISGHATLYWYQQILGQGPKLLIQFQNNGVVDDSQLPKDRFSAERLKGVDSTLKIQPAKLEDSAVYLCASSSGTGPYYEQYFGPGTRLTVT.

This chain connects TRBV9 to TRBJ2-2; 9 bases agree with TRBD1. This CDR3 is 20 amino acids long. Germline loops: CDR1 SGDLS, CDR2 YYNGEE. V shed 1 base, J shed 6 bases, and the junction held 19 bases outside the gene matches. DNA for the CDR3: TGTGCCAGCAGCGTACAGACCGGGACAGGGACAAGGACGAGGGCCGGGGAGCTGTTTTTT. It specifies CASSVQTGTGTRTRAGELFF.

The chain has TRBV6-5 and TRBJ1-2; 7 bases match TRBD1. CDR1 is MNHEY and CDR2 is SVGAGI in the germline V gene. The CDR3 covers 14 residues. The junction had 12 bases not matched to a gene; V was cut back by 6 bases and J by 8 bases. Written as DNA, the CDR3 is TGTGCCAGCAGACCTACAGGGGACGTTGGAGGCTACACCTTC. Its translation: CASRPTGDVGGYTF.